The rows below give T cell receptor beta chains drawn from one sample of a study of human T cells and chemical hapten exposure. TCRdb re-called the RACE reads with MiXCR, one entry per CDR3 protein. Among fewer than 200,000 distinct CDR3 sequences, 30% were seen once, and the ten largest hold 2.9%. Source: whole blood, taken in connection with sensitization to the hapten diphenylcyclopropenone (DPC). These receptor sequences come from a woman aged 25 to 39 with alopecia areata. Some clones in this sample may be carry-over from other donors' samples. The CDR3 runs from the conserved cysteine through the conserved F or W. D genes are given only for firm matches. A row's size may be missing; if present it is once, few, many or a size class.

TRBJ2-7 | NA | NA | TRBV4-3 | TGCGCCAGCAGCCAAGCCGGGACGGCCTCCTACGAGCAGTACTTC | CASSQAGTASYEQYF
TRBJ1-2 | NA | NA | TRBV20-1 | TGCAGTGCTTATTGGGGGGGGGAGGATGGCTACACCTTC | CSAYWGGEDGYTF
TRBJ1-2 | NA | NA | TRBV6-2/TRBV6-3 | TGTGCCAGCAACCCCGACCCCTATGGCTACACCTTC | CASNPDPYGYTF
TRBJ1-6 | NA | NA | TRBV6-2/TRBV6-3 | TGTGCCAGCAGACCGGACAGTAATTCACCCCTCCACTTT | CASRPDSNSPLHF
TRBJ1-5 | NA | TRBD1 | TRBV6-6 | TGTGCCAGCAGTTACGGGGGACAGGCGCAGCCCCAGCATTTT | CASSYGGQAQPQHF
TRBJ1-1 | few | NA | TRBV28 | TGTGCCAGCAATGATCCCACTGAAGCTTTCTTT | CASNDPTEAFF
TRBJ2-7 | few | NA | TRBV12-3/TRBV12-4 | TGTGCCAGTCGGCAGGGCCTGGGGATCGACGAGCAGTACTTC | CASRQGLGIDEQYF
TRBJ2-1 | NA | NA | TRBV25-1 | TGTGCCAGCAAGGAGGGATGGAAGAATGAGCAGTTCTTC | CASKEGWKNEQFF
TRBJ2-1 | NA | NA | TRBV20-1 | TGCAGTGCTAGGCGTGCCCTTTCCTACAATGAGCAGTTCTTC | CSARRALSYNEQFF
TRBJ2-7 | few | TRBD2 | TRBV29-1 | TGCAGCGGTCCGGGACTAGCCCGAGAGTCGTACGAGCAGTACTTC | CSGPGLARESYEQYF
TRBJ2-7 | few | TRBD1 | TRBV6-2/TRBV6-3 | TGTGCCAGCAAAGATAACACAGGGGGAGCCTACGAGCAGTACTTC | CASKDNTGGAYEQYF
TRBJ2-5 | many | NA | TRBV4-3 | TGCGCCAGCAGCCAACCGGGGTCGCAAGAGACCCAGTACTTC | CASSQPGSQETQYF
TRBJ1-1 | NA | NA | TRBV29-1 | TGCAGCGTTGGGAGTTGGGAGGCTCTTTCCAACACTGAAGCTTTCTTT | CSVGSWEALSNTEAFF
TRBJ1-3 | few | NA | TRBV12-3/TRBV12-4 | TGTGCCAGCAGGACTTCTGGAAACACCATATATTTT | CASRTSGNTIYF
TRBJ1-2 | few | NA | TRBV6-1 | TGTGCCAGCAGCATTGACAGGCCTGGCTACACCTTC | CASSIDRPGYTF
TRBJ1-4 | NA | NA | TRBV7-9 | TGTGCCAGCACCCCGAGAGAGGGGGGTTTTGAAAAACTGTTTTTT | CASTPREGGFEKLFF
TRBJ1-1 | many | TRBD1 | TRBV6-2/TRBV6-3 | TGTGCCAGCAGTTACTCGCCTGACAGGGGGATTCGTGAAGCTTTCTTT | CASSYSPDRGIREAFF
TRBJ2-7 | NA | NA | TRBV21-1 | TGTGCCAGCAGCAAAGAATCGGGGGGCTACGAGCAGTACTTC | CASSKESGGYEQYF
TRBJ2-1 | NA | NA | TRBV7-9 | TGTGCCAGCAGCCCCCGCGTGGGGGCCAACTACAATGAGCAGTTCTTC | CASSPRVGANYNEQFF
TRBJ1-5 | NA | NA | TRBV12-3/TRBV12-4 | TGTGCCAGCACCGTGGGACACCTTAGCAATCAGCCCCAGCATTTT | CASTVGHLSNQPQHF
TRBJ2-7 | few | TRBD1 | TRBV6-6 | TGTGCCAGCAGGGACAGGGGTTCTCGGACTTACGAGCAGTACTTC | CASRDRGSRTYEQYF
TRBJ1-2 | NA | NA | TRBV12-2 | TGTTCTCTCGGCGGTGGCTACACCTTC | CSLGGGYTF
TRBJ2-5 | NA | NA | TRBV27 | TGTGCCAGCAGTTACCGGCCGACCCGGACCCAGTACTTC | CASSYRPTRTQYF
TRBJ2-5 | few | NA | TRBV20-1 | TGCAGTGCTAGGGAACTCTACCAGGAGACCCAGTACTTC | CSARELYQETQYF
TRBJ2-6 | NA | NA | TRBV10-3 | TGTGCCATCAGTGAGCAGAGGTGGGGAGTCAACGTCCTGACTTTC | CAISEQRWGVNVLTF
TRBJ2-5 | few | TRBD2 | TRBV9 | TGTGCCAGCAGCGCCCCCGGGACTAGCGGGGGCGAGACCCAGTACTTC | CASSAPGTSGGETQYF
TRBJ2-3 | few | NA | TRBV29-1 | TGCAGCTCCCTCGAGGCCTTTAGCACAGATACGCAGTATTTT | CSSLEAFSTDTQYF
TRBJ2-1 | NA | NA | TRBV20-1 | TGCAGTGCGACACGGGCCAATGAGCAGTTCTTC | CSATRANEQFF
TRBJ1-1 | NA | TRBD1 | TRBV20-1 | TGCAGTGCTAGAGAGGACAGGGTGGCTTTCTTT | CSAREDRVAFF
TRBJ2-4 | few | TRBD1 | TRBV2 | TGTGCCAGCAGGGGTTCAGGGGGAGTGGACATTCAGTACTTC | CASRGSGGVDIQYF
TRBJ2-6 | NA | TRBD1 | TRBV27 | TGTGCCAGCAGTTCGACAGGGTCTGGGGCCAACGTCCTGACTTTC | CASSSTGSGANVLTF
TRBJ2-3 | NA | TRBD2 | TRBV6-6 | TGTGCCAGCAGTTACTACGCCACTAGCGGGAGAACAGATACGCAGTATTTT | CASSYYATSGRTDTQYF
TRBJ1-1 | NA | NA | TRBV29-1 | TGCAGCGTTGAAGCCCCGGGGGTAATCACTGAAGCTTTCTTT | CSVEAPGVITEAFF
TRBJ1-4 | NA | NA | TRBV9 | TGTGCCAGCAGCGTAGCTACGGATTCAGGGGTCGGAGAAAAACTGTTTTTT | CASSVATDSGVGEKLFF
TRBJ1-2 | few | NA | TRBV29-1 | TGCAGCGTCCTTTCTGCCGGGGAAGATTCTAACTATGGCTACACCTTC | CSVLSAGEDSNYGYTF
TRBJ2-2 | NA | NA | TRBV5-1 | TGCGCCAGCAGCTTTGACAAGAACACCGGGGAGCTGTTTTTT | CASSFDKNTGELFF
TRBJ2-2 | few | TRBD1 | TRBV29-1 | TGCAGCGCTAGGACAGGGGGCGGGGAGCTGTTTTTT | CSARTGGGELFF
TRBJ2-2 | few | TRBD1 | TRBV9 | TGTGCCAGCAGCGTAGCTACCAGGGGGAGTCTGACCGGGGAGCTGTTTTTT | CASSVATRGSLTGELFF
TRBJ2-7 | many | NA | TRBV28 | TGTGCCAGCAACTCGCCAGGGGCGAGGGACGAGCAGTACTTC | CASNSPGARDEQYF
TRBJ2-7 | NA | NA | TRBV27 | TGTGCCAGCGGAAATGGACTGGGGGATGAAACCTACGAGCAGTACTTC | CASGNGLGDETYEQYF